The rows below give T cell receptor beta chains drawn from one sample of a study of PD-L1 blockade in urothelial cancer. Measured with immunoSEQ multiplex PCR; TCRdb has only the in-frame clones, and not every one. In the table there are about 84,000 clones, 82% of which are singletons. Sequenced here: PBMCs, sampled around atezolizumab (anti-PD-L1) treatment. The receptors stem from a man in his 70s with urothelial cancer. CDR3s include the opening cysteine and the closing phenylalanine or tryptophan. The D gene is left open where the match is weak. Not every row has a clone size; where given, it reads once, few, many or a size class.

clone_size	v_call	j_call	d_call	cdr3_nt	cdr3_aa
.	TRBV7-9	TRBJ1-4	.	TGTGCCAGCAGCGCCTCAGTAACGACAGAACTGTTTTTT	CASSASVTTELFF
.	TRBV5-1	TRBJ2-3	.	TGCGCCAGCAGCTTGAGGGGGACCGCCGCAGATACGCAGTATTTT	CASSLRGTAADTQYF
.	TRBV2	TRBJ1-1	.	TGTGCCAGCAGTGTATCCAGGGTTGAAACTGAAGCTTTCTTT	CASSVSRVETEAFF
.	TRBV19	TRBJ2-4	.	TGTGCCAGTAGTATACCGGGGGTAGTCAACATTCAGTACTTC	CASSIPGVVNIQYF
.	TRBV5-4	TRBJ1-1	TRBD1	TGTGCCAGCAGACAACGACAGGGGTTGAACACTGAAGCTTTCTTT	CASRQRQGLNTEAFF
.	TRBV19	TRBJ1-2	TRBD1	TGTGCCAGTAGAGGACAGGGGGTGAACTATGGCTACACCTTC	CASRGQGVNYGYTF
once	TRBV5-1	TRBJ2-7	.	TGCGCCAGCAGCTTGGGACAGGCTTCCTACGAGCAGTACTTC	CASSLGQASYEQYF
.	TRBV12-5	TRBJ1-2	TRBD1	TGTGCTAGTGGTAAACCGGGACAGATGCACTATGGCTACACCTTC	CASGKPGQMHYGYTF
.	TRBV11-3	TRBJ2-3	.	TGTGCCAGCAGCTTAGGGCAGGCTAGCACAGATACGCAGTATTTT	CASSLGQASTDTQYF
once	TRBV9	TRBJ1-1	TRBD1	TGTGCCAGCAGCGTAGATTTGGGACAGGGGATGAACACTGAAGCTTTCTTT	CASSVDLGQGMNTEAFF
.	TRBV2	TRBJ1-6	TRBD1	TGTGCCAGCAATCTAGGGACAGGGAGTAATTCACCCCTCCACTTT	CASNLGTGSNSPLHF
.	TRBV19	TRBJ1-4	.	TGTGCCAGTAGTTCCCGGAGGCCCTCAGAAGAAAAACTGTTTTTT	CASSSRRPSEEKLFF
once	TRBV19	TRBJ2-5	.	TGTGCCAGTAGTCGGTTTCAAGAGACCCAGTACTTC	CASSRFQETQYF
.	TRBV2	TRBJ2-5	.	TGTGCCAGCAGTGAAGCCCTATCGGAGACCCAGTACTTC	CASSEALSETQYF
.	TRBV19	TRBJ1-3	TRBD1	TGTGCCAGTAGACCTACCGGGACAGCCGGAAACACCATATATTTT	CASRPTGTAGNTIYF
.	TRBV5-1	TRBJ1-1	.	TGCGCCAGCAGCTTGGCCCGCGCTCAGGGTACCGCTGAAGCTTTCTTT	CASSLARAQGTAEAFF
.	TRBV7-3	TRBJ2-3	TRBD2	TGTGCCAGCAGCGAGGGGACTAGCGGGGGGGCAGATACGCAGTATTTT	CASSEGTSGGADTQYF
.	TRBV7-9	TRBJ2-2	TRBD1	TGTTTGGGAGACAGGGGGAACACCGGGGAGCTGTTTTTT	CLGDRGNTGELFF
.	TRBV7-2	TRBJ1-1	.	TGTGCCAGCAGCCGACCGACAGGAAGCACTGAAGCTTTCTTT	CASSRPTGSTEAFF
.	TRBV7-9	TRBJ2-3	TRBD2	TGTGCCAGCAGCTCCCAGGCGGCTAGCGGAAGCACAGATACGCAGTATTTT	CASSSQAASGSTDTQYF
.	TRBV6-6	TRBJ2-7	.	TGTGCCAGCAGTTACTGGACACCCTCCTACGAGCAGTACTTC	CASSYWTPSYEQYF
.	TRBV11-3	TRBJ1-1	.	TGTGCCAGCAGCTTAATGAGGTACGGTGAAGCTTTCTTT	CASSLMRYGEAFF
.	TRBV5-1	TRBJ1-1	TRBD1	TGCGCCAGCAGAAAGAGTTCCGGACAGGGATCCACTGAAGCTTTCTTT	CASRKSSGQGSTEAFF
few	TRBV25-1	TRBJ2-6	.	TGTGCCAGCAGTGAAGCTAGCCTAGACTCTGGGGCCAACGTCCTGACTTTC	CASSEASLDSGANVLTF
.	TRBV5-1	TRBJ1-1	TRBD1	TGCGCCAGCAGATTAGGACAGGGGGCCATGAACACTGAAGCTTTCTTT	CASRLGQGAMNTEAFF
.	TRBV7-9	TRBJ2-1	TRBD2	TGTGCCAGCAGCTTAGTGGGGGGGGGATACAATGAGCAGTTCTTC	CASSLVGGGYNEQFF
.	TRBV10-3	TRBJ1-2	.	TGTGCCATCAGTGAGTCGAGACTGTATGGCTACACCTTC	CAISESRLYGYTF
once	TRBV19	TRBJ2-7	.	TGTGCCAGTAGTCCGCCAGGAATAGGCTACGAGCAGTACTTC	CASSPPGIGYEQYF
.	TRBV7-9	TRBJ1-1	.	TGTGCCAGCAGCTTAGAAGCCCGTGAAGCTTTCTTT	CASSLEAREAFF
.	TRBV7-2	TRBJ2-3	TRBD1	TGTGCCAGCAGTCGATCCGGGACAGGGTTCACAGATACGCAGTATTTT	CASSRSGTGFTDTQYF
.	TRBV6-1	TRBJ1-2	.	TGTGCCAGCAGTGCACAGGTTAACTATGGCTACACCTTC	CASSAQVNYGYTF
once	TRBV7-2	TRBJ2-1	TRBD2	TGTGCCAGCAGCGCAGGGACTAGCGGTGGTGAGCAGTTCTTC	CASSAGTSGGEQFF
few	TRBV19	TRBJ2-7	TRBD2	TGTGCCAGTAGTATGGACGGGGGGACTAGCGGCACCTACGAGCAGTACTTC	CASSMDGGTSGTYEQYF
.	TRBV7-9	TRBJ2-5	TRBD2	TGTGCCAGCAGCTCGACTAGCGGGAGGGCCTGGGAGACCCAGTACTTC	CASSSTSGRAWETQYF
.	TRBV19	TRBJ1-2	.	TGTGCCAGTAGTCCGACCGACCTGGAGGGCTACACCTTC	CASSPTDLEGYTF
.	TRBV7-3	TRBJ2-1	TRBD2	TGTGCCAGCAGCCCCATCCGGGTTAGCGGGGTCTACAATGAGCAGTTCTTC	CASSPIRVSGVYNEQFF
.	TRBV11-2	TRBJ1-3	.	TGTGCCAGCAGCTTATCCGGCGGCAGCTCTGGAAACACCATATATTTT	CASSLSGGSSGNTIYF
.	TRBV6-5	TRBJ1-2	.	TGTGCCAGTTACAGCTATGGCTACACCTTC	CASYSYGYTF
.	TRBV27	TRBJ1-2	TRBD1	TGTGCCAGCAGTCCCGCCGGGACAGGGGTGGGCTACACCTTC	CASSPAGTGVGYTF
.	TRBV27	TRBJ1-4	TRBD1	TGTGCCAGCAGTTTAGTGACAGGGGGCCTTGATGAAAAACTGTTTTTT	CASSLVTGGLDEKLFF
.	TRBV5-5	TRBJ2-1	.	TGTGCCAGCAGCTTCCTCGGGGGTTCCTACAATGAGCAGTTCTTC	CASSFLGGSYNEQFF
few	TRBV30	TRBJ1-3	.	TGTGCCTGGAACTCTATGCGAGGGCGAGGAAACACCATATATTTT	CAWNSMRGRGNTIYF
.	TRBV18	TRBJ1-3	TRBD1	TGTGCCAGCTCACCACCGCCACAGGGGAATCGAAACACCATATATTTT	CASSPPPQGNRNTIYF
few	TRBV19	TRBJ1-2	.	TGTGCCAGTAGAAATACAGGGCTTGGGGGCTACACCTTC	CASRNTGLGGYTF
.	TRBV5-1	TRBJ2-1	.	TGCGCCAGCAGCTTGGGTCCCCAAGGCGGAAATGAGCAGTTCTTC	CASSLGPQGGNEQFF
.	TRBV19	TRBJ2-4	TRBD1	TGTGCCAGTAGTCCCGGACAGGGCGGGAACATTCAGTACTTC	CASSPGQGGNIQYF
few	TRBV11-1	TRBJ2-7	TRBD1	TGTGCCAGCAGCGACCGGGACAGGCAAACCTACGAGCAGTACTTC	CASSDRDRQTYEQYF
.	TRBV14	TRBJ2-3	.	TGTGCCAGCAGCCAAGCGAGCGTTACGCAGTATTTT	CASSQASVTQYF
.	TRBV5-1	TRBJ2-5	TRBD2	TGCGCCAGCAGCCCCTCTAGCGGGGGGGCGGGGGAGACCCAGTACTTC	CASSPSSGGAGETQYF
.	TRBV7-9	TRBJ1-1	TRBD1	TGTGCCAGCAGGGCGACAGGGGAAAGTAGTGAAGCTTTCTTT	CASRATGESSEAFF
.	TRBV18	TRBJ2-4	TRBD2	TGTGCCAGCTCACCACCTATGGCGGGAGGGCCAGCAGCCAAAAACATTCAGTACTTC	CASSPPMAGGPAAKNIQYF
.	TRBV6-1	TRBJ2-1	.	TGTGCCAGCAGTGAAGGGCGGCCGGGCTACAATGAGCAGTTCTTC	CASSEGRPGYNEQFF
.	TRBV25-1	TRBJ1-4	.	TGTGCCAGCAGTGTGGAGGAACTGTTTTTT	CASSVEELFF
.	TRBV2	TRBJ1-1	TRBD1	TGTGCCAGCAGTCCTCAGGGGGCCATACCGAACACTGAAGCTTTCTTT	CASSPQGAIPNTEAFF
.	TRBV15	TRBJ2-1	TRBD2	TGTGCCACCAGCAGGCGGACTAGCGGGAATGAGCAGTTCTTC	CATSRRTSGNEQFF
.	TRBV7-8	TRBJ2-3	TRBD1	TGTGCCAGCAGCTGGGACAGCCCCCCAGATACGCAGTATTTT	CASSWDSPPDTQYF
.	TRBV7-8	TRBJ1-2	TRBD1	TGTGCCAGCAGCCCGACCCGACAGGGACGTTATGGCTACACCTTC	CASSPTRQGRYGYTF
few	TRBV7-9	TRBJ2-7	TRBD2	TGTGCCAGCAGCTTAACAAGCGGGGTCCCCGAGCAGTACTTC	CASSLTSGVPEQYF
once	TRBV15	TRBJ2-2	TRBD2	TGTGCCACCAGCAGAGTGCGGGAGGACACCGGGGAGCTGTTTTTT	CATSRVREDTGELFF
.	TRBV29-1	TRBJ2-5	.	TGCAGCGTAGGTGGGACACCTGACGAGTACCAAGAGACCCAGTACTTC	CSVGGTPDEYQETQYF